Sequencing of this TCR beta chain was carried out in a study of T cells in Graves' hyperthyroidism and ophthalmopathy. Many counts were recorded for this clonotype. The CDR3 regions of TCR beta were amplified from RNA transcripts. TCR CDR3 regions were first amplified by RT-PCR with HTBI primers. In TCRdb, the multiplex PCR reads were re-called with MiXCR into one record per CDR3 protein. The repertoire holds around 400,000 distinct CDR3 sequences, with less than 15% as singletons. Per germline, CDR1 LGHNT and CDR2 FRNRAP. The CDR3 is made up of 13 amino acids. V lost 9 bases and J lost 0, with 9 bases in between.

The sequenced sample was blood. The chain uses TRBV12-5 and TRBJ1-3; D possibly corresponds to TRBD1 (5 bases). This TCR was recovered from a woman aged 18-29 years with Graves' hyperthyroidism. CDR3 nucleotides: TGTGCTAGCGCCACAGGCTCTGGAAACACCATATATTTT. It is translated as CASATGSGNTIYF.